This passage covers 32 T cell receptor beta chains from one sample sequenced in a study of neurological immune-mediated disorders. MiXCR, run by TCRdb on the 5' RACE reads, gives a single entry per CDR3 protein. The sample lists roughly 21,000 distinct CDR3 sequences, 15% to 20% seen once, with less than 9.5% in the top ten. Input material: CD8+ T cells from blood. Source of these receptors: a woman aged 18 to 35 with multiple sclerosis.

This clonotype was observed many times. The chain recombines TRBV10-3 with TRBJ2-5, with 10 bases matching TRBD1. This CDR3 region has 13 residues. V dropped 6 bases and J dropped 5; count of bases not matched to a gene: 3. The germline gives CDR1 ENHRY, CDR2 SYGVKD. CDR3 bases: TGTGCCATCAGCTCGACAGGGGGCGAGACCCAGTACTTC. This translates into CAISSTGGETQYF.

This chain links TRBV7-6 with TRBJ1-1; no definite D call. Trimming shortened V by 5 bases and J by 6 bases, and 10 bases separated the two germline ends. Germline CDR1 reads SGHVS; CDR2 reads FNYEAQ. This CDR3 region has 12 residues. Here the CDR3 DNA reads TGTGCCAGCAGCCCGGGATCAGCTGAAGCTTTCTTT. Its protein is CASSPGSAEAFF. Combining the CDR3 with reference TRBV7-6 and TRBJ1-1 gives the whole variable domain GAGVSQSPRYKVTKRGQDVALRCDPISGHVSLYWYRQALGQGPEFLTYFNYEAQQDKSGLPNDRFSAERPEGSISTLTIQRTEQRDSAMYRCASSPGSAEAFFGQGTRLTVV.

By sample fraction, this clonotype is medium-sized. The V call is TRBV5-5, the J call TRBJ1-6; D is unresolved. The CDR3 has 14 residues. Trimming pared 0 bases from V and 10 bases from J, leaving 11 bases between. Germline lookup yields CDR1 SGHKS and CDR2 YYEKEE (reference sequence). The CDR3 region is CASSLDSDISPLHF. DNA of the CDR3: TGTGCCAGCAGCTTGGACAGTGATATCTCACCCCTCCACTTT.

V is TRBV28 and J is TRBJ2-3, with TRBD2 as a possible D gene (7 bases). Germline V lookup: CDR1 MDHEN, CDR2 SYDVKM. The V gene lost 5 bases and the J gene lost 6 bases, with 15 bases spanning the gap. The CDR3 consists of 14 residues. CDR3 protein: CASSRGGSMDTQYF. DNA for the CDR3: TGTGCCAGCAGTAGGGGGGGCTCCATGGATACGCAGTATTTT.

Sample share makes this clonotype medium-sized. This rearrangement joins TRBV12-3 or TRBV12-4 to TRBJ2-1, with TRBD2 identical over 7 bases. The CDR3 loop spans 15 amino acids. Unmatched junction bases numbered 6, after V lost 6 bases and J lost 1 base. The CDR3 here is CASRPAGVSYNEQFF. The CDR3, as DNA: TGTGCCAGCAGACCCGCGGGAGTATCCTACAATGAGCAGTTCTTC.

Many counts were recorded for this clonotype. The CDR3 nucleotides are TGTGCCAGCAGCTTAGACCCGGGGGCGGGCGAAGAGACCCAGTACTTC. Its translation is CASSLDPGAGEETQYF. The chain employs TRBV11-2 and TRBJ2-5; D might be TRBD1 or TRBD2, each matching 6 bases. CDR1 SGHAT and CDR2 FQNNGV come from the germline V gene. The V end was cut by 0 bases, the J end by 3 bases, with 14 bases between. The CDR3 consists of 16 residues. Filled out from reference TRBV11-2 and TRBJ2-5, the complete variable domain reads EAGVAQSPRYKIIEKRQSVAFWCNPISGHATLYWYQQILGQGPKLLIQFQNNGVVDDSQLPKDRFSAERLKGVDSTLKIQPAKLEDSAVYLCASSLDPGAGEETQYFGPGTRLLVL.

This clonotype was detected ten times or more. J is TRBJ1-6 and V is TRBV6-5, with D possibly TRBD1 on 5 matching bases. Trimming pared 4 bases from V and 5 bases from J, leaving 9 bases between. The CDR3 loop spans 14 amino acids. From germline, CDR1 is MNHEY and CDR2 SVGAGI. CDR3 in amino acids: CASSLGGDNSPLHF. The CDR3 bases are TGTGCCAGCAGTTTGGGGGGGGATAATTCACCCCTCCACTTT.

This clonotype has at least ten counts. Sequence at one end of the junction differs from germline and may be a read error. The CDR3 DNA sequence: TGTGCCAGCAGCTGGACGGTAAACACTGAAGCTCTCTTT. Residues: CASSWTVNTEALF. The chain carries TRBV6-5 and TRBJ1-1; D is unresolved. CDR3 size: 13 residues. Per germline, CDR1 MNHEY and CDR2 SVGAGI.

This clonotype was seen at least ten times. This rearrangement joins TRBV12-3 or TRBV12-4 to TRBJ2-5, with 7 bases aligning to TRBD2. This CDR3 has 14 residues. The V gene end was trimmed by 6 bases and the J gene end by 1 base; junction bases not matched to a gene: 5. The CDR3 coding sequence is TGTGCCAGCAGAGGGGACTACCCCCAAGAGACCCAGTACTTC. Protein: CASRGDYPQETQYF.

Ten or more counts support this clonotype. The chain is built from TRBV7-8 and TRBJ2-2; D is undetermined. The CDR3 consists of 14 residues. Germline V gene sequence: CDR1 SGHVS, CDR2 FQNEAQ. V was clipped by 2 bases and J by 1 base, with 5 bases between them. CDR3 residues: CASSLNLNTGELFF. For the CDR3, the DNA is TGTGCCAGCAGCTTAAACTTGAACACCGGGGAGCTGTTTTTT.

By frequency in the sample, this clonotype is medium-sized (0.01 to 0.1%). The chain recombines TRBV27 with TRBJ2-1, with TRBD2 identical over 7 bases. After removal of 2 bases from V and 7 bases from J, the junction contained 8 bases not matched to a gene. Germline values: CDR1 MNHEY, CDR2 SMNVEV (reference sequence). There are 15 residues in the CDR3. The CDR3 protein is CASSLAGEYINEQFF. As DNA, the CDR3 is TGTGCCAGCAGTTTAGCGGGGGAGTATATTAATGAGCAGTTCTTC.

This clonotype was seen ten or more times. V and J are TRBV20-1 and TRBJ2-7, with D maybe TRBD1 (6 bases). The CDR3 is 13 amino acids. Germline-derived CDR1 and CDR2 are DFQATT and SNEGSKA (reference sequence). Trimming cost V 6 bases and J 2 bases, with 14 bases left between them. Written as DNA, the CDR3 is TGCAGTGCAGGGGACACATCTACCTACGAGCAGTACTTC. Its protein is CSAGDTSTYEQYF.

This clonotype was found many times. The rearrangement uses TRBV20-1 and TRBJ2-3; D not certain. The CDR3 sequence is 15 residues long. V was clipped by 0 bases and J by 1 base, with 11 bases between them. Per the germline V gene, CDR1 is DFQATT and CDR2 is SNEGSKA (reference sequence). The CDR3 reads CSARDMGKGTDTQYF. The CDR3 DNA is TGCAGTGCTAGAGATATGGGAAAGGGCACAGATACGCAGTATTTT.

This clonotype was counted a few times. V usage is TRBV10-3 and J usage is TRBJ2-7, with a possible D match to TRBD2 (7 bases). The CDR3 consists of 13 residues. Trimming removed 6 bases from V and 3 bases from J, with 12 bases in between. Germline lookup yields CDR1 ENHRY and CDR2 SYGVKD. Here the CDR3 reads CAIRGGAGYEQYF. The DNA of the CDR3 is TGTGCCATCAGAGGGGGGGCCGGCTACGAGCAGTACTTC.

This clonotype was detected ten times or more. CDR3 sequence: CASSLQLSGELFF. For the CDR3, the DNA is TGTGCCAGCAGTTTACAGCTCTCCGGGGAGCTGTTTTTT. J is TRBJ2-2 and V is TRBV27; D gene ambiguous. The CDR3 spans 13 residues. Germline V gene lookup returns CDR1 MNHEY and CDR2 SMNVEV (reference sequence). The V end lost 2 bases, the J end lost 6 bases, and 7 bases lay between the germline ends.

At least ten counts were recorded for this clonotype. The chain is built from TRBV4-3 and TRBJ1-2; D ambiguous. Trimming left V 0 bases short and J 2 bases short, with 10 bases between. The germline gives CDR1 LGHNA, CDR2 YSLEER. CDR3 size: 15 residues. The DNA for the CDR3 is TGCGCCAGCAGCCAAGATCGGTCCGGGAACTATGGCTACACCTTC. Amino acid sequence: CASSQDRSGNYGYTF.

This clonotype was seen many times. The chain couples TRBV7-3 to TRBJ2-5; 7 bases are shared with TRBD2. The CDR3 has 15 amino acids. V was pared by 2 bases and J by 5 bases, with 8 bases of the junction left unmatched. Germline loops: CDR1 SGHTA, CDR2 FQGTGA. CDR3 nucleotide sequence: TGTGCCAGCAGCTTATATCCAGCGGGGATTGAGACCCAGTACTTC. This translates into CASSLYPAGIETQYF. The complete variable domain, with remaining parts taken from reference TRBV7-3 and TRBJ2-5, reads GAGVSQTPSNKVTEKGKYVELRCDPISGHTALYWYRQSLGQGPEFLIYFQGTGAADDSGLPNDRFFAVRPEGSVSTLKIQRTERGDSAVYLCASSLYPAGIETQYFGPGTRLLVL.

The chain combines TRBV15 with TRBJ2-3, with D perhaps matching TRBD2 (7 bases). CDR1 is LNHNV and CDR2 is YYDKDF in the germline V gene (reference sequence). The ends were cut back, 0 bases at V and 6 bases at J, with 16 bases in the middle. There are 16 residues in the CDR3. CDR3 sequence: CATSRDKRGGPDTQYF. The DNA for the CDR3 is TGTGCCACCAGCAGAGATAAGAGGGGGGGCCCCGATACGCAGTATTTT.

This clonotype was observed many times. The chain couples TRBV5-1 to TRBJ2-7, with a tentative D call TRBD2 (6 bases). The CDR3 has 14 amino acids. V lost 3 bases and J lost 4, with 14 bases in between. In germline, CDR1 is SGHRS, CDR2 YFSETQ. The CDR3 DNA follows: TGCGCCAGCAGCTCGTCGGGAGTTGCGTACGAGCAGTACTTC. As protein: CASSSSGVAYEQYF.

This clonotype was counted at least ten times. The rearrangement joins TRBV5-1 to TRBJ2-7; no firm D call. The germline V gene encodes CDR1 SGHRS and CDR2 YFSETQ. The CDR3 sequence is 14 residues long. V lost 1 base and J 0 bases, leaving 8 bases between the germline ends. CDR3 sequence: CASSLYGSSYEQYF. For the CDR3, the DNA is TGCGCCAGCAGCTTGTACGGCAGCTCCTACGAGCAGTACTTC.

There are many counts of this clonotype. The chain couples TRBV27 to TRBJ2-5, with unresolved D. CDR1 is MNHEY, CDR2 SMNVEV, per germline (reference sequence). The CDR3 spans 12 residues. V lost 2 bases to trimming and J lost 5 bases, with 6 bases between them. The CDR3 region has the DNA TGTGCCAGCAGTTTAAGGGTCGAGACCCAGTACTTC. Protein product: CASSLRVETQYF.

This clonotype was recorded at least ten times. The rearrangement links TRBV12-3 or TRBV12-4 to TRBJ2-2; the D is unclear. Trimming left V 1 base short and J 3 bases short, with 6 bases between. The CDR3 sequence is 14 residues long. CDR3 amino acids: CASSLDIDTGELFF. DNA for the CDR3: TGTGCCAGCAGTTTAGACATAGACACCGGGGAGCTGTTTTTT.

This clonotype was counted ten times or more. The V call is TRBV5-1, the J call TRBJ1-1; possibly TRBD1 for D (5 bases). The CDR3 is 14 residues long. Trimming removed 0 bases from V and 1 base from J, with 7 bases in between. The germline gives CDR1 SGHRS, CDR2 YFSETQ. CDR3 sequence: CASSLARANTEAFF. Here the CDR3 DNA reads TGCGCCAGCAGCTTGGCCAGGGCGAACACTGAAGCTTTCTTT.

This clonotype was detected many times. The chain links TRBV20-1 to TRBJ2-7, with 8 bases lining up with TRBD1. The V segment lost 3 bases and the J segment 4 bases; nucleotides outside the gene matches: 8. The CDR3 runs 14 residues. Germline CDR1 and CDR2: DFQATT and SNEGSKA (reference sequence). CDR3 DNA sequence: TGCAGTGCTAGGGCGACAGGGGATAGGTACGAGCAGTACTTC. Encoded protein: CSARATGDRYEQYF.

This clonotype was seen ten or more times. The chain couples TRBV5-1 to TRBJ2-1; 7 bases are a match to TRBD2. Germline-derived CDR1 and CDR2 are SGHRS and YFSETQ. V dropped 0 bases and J dropped 2; count of bases not matched to a gene: 17. This CDR3 region has 20 residues. DNA of the CDR3: TGCGCCAGCAGCTTGGGGAGTTCCAGCGGGGCCCCTGGTCCCTACAATGAGCAGTTCTTC. Protein sequence: CASSLGSSSGAPGPYNEQFF.

The V gene is TRBV21-1, the J gene TRBJ1-1. TRBV21-1 is an annotated pseudogene. This CDR3 has 12 amino acids. As DNA, the CDR3 is TGTGCCAGCAGCGGGATTAGGGCTGAAGCTTTCTTT. It codes for CASSGIRAEAFF.

This clonotype was seen only once. The chain recombines TRBV18 with TRBJ2-7; a weak D match, TRBD1 (6 bases). CDR3 length: 15 amino acids. With 1 base removed from V and 3 bases from J, the gap between germline ends came to 13 bases. Germline V CDR1 and CDR2: KGHSH, LQKENI. Written as DNA, the CDR3 is TGTGCCAGCTCACCACAGGGGGAACGCTTCTACGAGCAGTACTTC. Its translation is CASSPQGERFYEQYF.

This clonotype was seen only once. The V call is TRBV3-1, the J call TRBJ1-5, with D perhaps TRBD1 (6 bases). The CDR3 is made up of 13 amino acids. V lost 4 bases to trimming and J lost 2 bases, with 6 bases between them. CDR1 and CDR2 (germline): LGHDT, YNNKEL (reference sequence). DNA of the CDR3: TGTGCCAGCAGCCGACAGGGCAATCAGCCCCAGCATTTT. This encodes CASSRQGNQPQHF.

This clonotype was seen many times. This chain connects TRBV7-3 to TRBJ2-5; TRBD1 or TRBD2 may be the D gene (5 bases each). This CDR3 region has 15 residues. Germline-derived CDR1 and CDR2 are SGHTA and FQGTGA. Trimming shortened V by 6 bases and J by 1 base, and 15 bases separated the two germline ends. CDR3 DNA sequence: TGTGCCAGCAGTTCGGGTTCAGGGAGCCAAGAGACCCAGTACTTC. Protein sequence: CASSSGSGSQETQYF.

By sample share, this clonotype is medium-sized. The chain has TRBV7-9 and TRBJ1-1; 8 bases fit TRBD1. With 1 base clipped from V and 1 base from J, the junction kept 11 bases outside the gene matches. Germline values: CDR1 SEHNR, CDR2 FQNEAQ (reference sequence). CDR3 size: 18 residues. The CDR3 loop is CASSLGRGQGARNTEAFF. In DNA form, the CDR3 reads TGTGCCAGCAGCTTAGGAAGAGGGCAGGGGGCGCGGAACACTGAAGCTTTCTTT.

This clonotype showed up many times. The chain carries TRBV6-5 and TRBJ2-7; tentatively, D is TRBD1 (5 bases). The CDR3 runs to 15 residues. Germline CDR1 MNHEY, CDR2 SVGAGI. Trimming shortened V by 0 bases and J by 2 bases, and 11 bases separated the two germline ends. CDR3 in amino acids: CASSYSGPGTYEQYF. CDR3 in DNA: TGTGCCAGCAGTTACTCGGGGCCCGGCACCTACGAGCAGTACTTC.

The sample holds many counts of this clonotype. The gene calls are TRBV9 and TRBJ1-2; a weak D match, TRBD1 (5 bases). Trimming took 1 base from V and 1 from J, leaving 11 bases between them. Germline values: CDR1 SGDLS, CDR2 YYNGEE. The CDR3 contains 15 residues. The CDR3 nucleotides read TGTGCCAGCAGCGTAAGGAAGGGGTTTAACTATGGCTACACCTTC. It encodes CASSVRKGFNYGYTF. Full variable domain (rest looked up from reference TRBV9 and TRBJ1-2): DSGVTQTPKHLITATGQRVTLRCSPRSGDLSVYWYQQSLDQGLQFLIQYYNGEERAKGNILERFSAQQFPDLHSELNLSSLELGDSALYFCASSVRKGFNYGYTFGSGTRLTVV.